These 23 T cell receptor beta chains were all obtained from the same sample, sequenced in a study of cytomegalovirus exposure and HLA in healthy donors. The PCR employed 60 Vbeta primers together with 13 Jbeta primers. TCRdb keeps only in-frame clones here, not all; method: immunoSEQ multiplex PCR. This table holds 120,000 to 150,000 clones, 82% found once. The sequenced sample consisted of PBMCs. Every receptor here comes from a male donor in good health and CMV-seronegative.

CDR3 DNA sequence: TGTGCCAGCAGCCCAGACCCCAGGTCCTCTGGAAACACCATATATTTT. Residues: CASSPDPRSSGNTIYF. V is TRBV7-9 and J is TRBJ1-3; no firm D call. Germline-derived CDR1 and CDR2 are SEHNR and FQNEAQ (reference sequence). There are 16 residues in the CDR3. Trimming shortened V by 5 bases and J by 0 bases, and 14 bases separated the two germline ends. Using reference TRBV7-9 and TRBJ1-3 for the parts outside the CDR3, the full variable domain is DTGVSQNPRHKITKRGQNVTFRCDPISEHNRLYWYRQTLGQGPEFLTYFQNEAQLEKSRLLSDRFSAERPKGSFSTLEIQRTEQGDSAMYLCASSPDPRSSGNTIYFGEGSWLTVV.

The rearrangement links TRBV28 to TRBJ1-6, with D perhaps matching TRBD1 (6 bases). V was shortened by 3 bases and J by 4 bases, with 10 bases between the two germline ends. The CDR3 contains 15 residues. CDR1 is MDHEN and CDR2 is SYDVKM in the germline V gene. In DNA, the CDR3 is TGTGCCAGCAGTTTGGGGGCGGCGTATAATTCACCCCTCCACTTT. It codes for CASSLGAAYNSPLHF. Full variable domain (remainder filled in from reference TRBV28 and TRBJ1-6): DVKVTQSSRYLVKRTGEKVFLECVQDMDHENMFWYRQDPGLGLRLIYFSYDVKMKEKGDIPEGYSVSREKKERFSLILESASTNQTSMYLCASSLGAAYNSPLHFGNGTRLTVT.

The chain combines TRBV4-3 with TRBJ2-5, with D tentatively TRBD1 (6 bases). The J call may be mistaken, given a closer DNA end match to TRBJ2-7. Germline V gene lookup returns CDR1 LGHNA and CDR2 YSLEER. This CDR3 has 15 amino acids. The CDR3 loop reads CASSPRQVFTYEQYF. CDR3 bases: TGCGCCAGCAGCCCGCGACAGGTCTTTACCTACGAGCAGTACTTC.

The chain couples TRBV14 to TRBJ2-7, with D possibly being TRBD1 (6 bases). The CDR3 sequence is 14 residues long. V was pared by 1 base and J by 5 bases, with 12 bases between. Germline loops: CDR1 SGHDN, CDR2 FVKESK. CDR3 DNA: TGTGCCAGCAGCCAAGTTGGACAGACCGACGAGCAGTACTTC. This codes for CASSQVGQTDEQYF.

The CDR3 DNA sequence: TGTGCCAGCAGCCTCGGTCGGGGGGCAGATACGCAGTATTTT. Translating it yields CASSLGRGADTQYF. The chain joins TRBV5-5 to TRBJ2-3; the match to TRBD2 covers 7 bases. Germline V lookup: CDR1 SGHKS, CDR2 YYEKEE (reference sequence). V was pared by 4 bases and J by 4 bases, with 6 bases of the junction left unmatched. CDR3 length equals 14 residues.

The CDR3: CASSFDRDGDTQYF. CDR3 DNA sequence: TGTGCCAGCAGCTTCGACAGGGACGGAGATACGCAGTATTTT. The chain combines TRBV13 with TRBJ2-3, with 7 bases that match TRBD1. The CDR3 covers 14 residues. V trimming: 3 bases; J trimming: 5 bases; junction bases outside the gene matches: 5. Per the germline V gene, CDR1 is PRHDT and CDR2 is FYEKMQ (reference sequence).

CDR3 sequence (DNA): TGTGCCAGCAGCTTGGGGATCGGGACTGAAGCTTTCTTT. It yields the protein CASSLGIGTEAFF. V usage is TRBV5-5 and J usage is TRBJ1-1, with no clear D. Germline values: CDR1 SGHKS, CDR2 YYEKEE (reference sequence). The length of the CDR3 is 13 residues. V was cut by 0 bases and J by 5 bases, with 8 bases left in between. Looking up the rest from reference TRBV5-5 and TRBJ1-1 gives the full variable domain: DAGVTQSPTHLIKTRGQQVTLRCSPISGHKSVSWYQQVLGQGPQFIFQYYEKEERGRGNFPDRFSARQFPNYSSELNVNALLLGDSALYLCASSLGIGTEAFFGQGTRLTVV.

The gene calls are TRBV5-1 and TRBJ2-3, with D tentatively TRBD1 (5 bases). Germline V gene lookup returns CDR1 SGHRS and CDR2 YFSETQ. The CDR3 runs 18 residues. Trimming took 4 bases from V and 4 from J, leaving 25 bases between them. CDR3 amino acids: CASSQLVGVQIASDTQYF. CDR3 DNA: TGCGCCAGCAGCCAATTGGTAGGGGTTCAAATCGCGTCAGATACGCAGTATTTT.

Comments on this clone: At one of its ends the junction is not consistent with the germline gene, which may arise from a read error. The chain carries TRBV7-7 and TRBJ2-7, with TRBD2 matching 7 bases. The CDR3 sequence is 13 residues long. Per the germline V gene, CDR1 is SSHAT and CDR2 is FNYEAQ (reference sequence). DNA for the CDR3: TGTGCTAGCAGCCGGGGCGGGAGCGACGAGCAGTACTTC. Encoded protein: CASSRGGSDEQYF.

The chain uses TRBV11-2 and TRBJ1-1; 7 bases are a match to TRBD1. Trimming took 5 bases from V and 1 from J; bases not matched to a gene: 7. Germline CDR1 SGHAT, CDR2 FQNNGV. CDR3 length equals 15 residues. The CDR3 protein is CASSTGVGANTEAFF. Here the CDR3 DNA reads TGTGCCAGCAGCACAGGGGTTGGGGCGAACACTGAAGCTTTCTTT.

The gene calls are TRBV28 and TRBJ1-2, with TRBD1 identical over 10 bases. After removal of 2 bases from V and 2 bases from J, the junction contained 14 bases not matched to a gene. Germline values: CDR1 MDHEN, CDR2 SYDVKM. The CDR3 totals 19 residues. CDR3 nucleotides: TGTGCCAGCAGTTTACCCATATCTGGACAGGGGGAAGGAAACTATGGCTACACCTTC. Encoded protein: CASSLPISGQGEGNYGYTF.

This sequence joins TRBV5-1 and TRBJ2-5, with 7 bases fitting TRBD1. Germline CDR1 is SGHRS and CDR2 is YFSETQ. V dropped 4 bases and J dropped 5; count of bases not matched to a gene: 8. This CDR3 spans 14 amino acids. CDR3 in DNA: TGCGCCAGCAGCCTATCGACAGGGTCGGAGACCCAGTACTTC. It encodes CASSLSTGSETQYF.

This sequence joins TRBV30 and TRBJ2-1; perhaps TRBD1 as D (6 bases). From germline, CDR1 is GTSNPN and CDR2 SVGIG (reference sequence). V lost 3 bases to trimming and J lost 0 bases, with 9 bases between them. CDR3 length: 14 residues. In nucleotides, the CDR3 is TGTGCCTGGAGCCAGGGGAGCTCCTACAATGAGCAGTTCTTC. This encodes CAWSQGSSYNEQFF.

The chain recombines TRBV5-6 with TRBJ2-7, with a tentative D call TRBD2 (5 bases). The CDR3 is made up of 15 amino acids. Germline CDR1 and CDR2: SGHDT and YYEEEE. Trimming left V 5 bases short and J 2 bases short, with 17 bases between. The CDR3 bases are TGTGCCAGCAGAGGAATCCAAGCCGGGGCCTACGAGCAGTACTTC. Protein: CASRGIQAGAYEQYF.

This clone was seen only a few times. The J gene is TRBJ2-1, the V gene TRBV4-2; 11 bases map to TRBD2. The CDR3 has 18 amino acids. After removal of 0 bases from V and 8 bases from J, the junction contained 12 bases not matched to a gene. Germline assignment: CDR1 LGHNA and CDR2 YNFKEQ. The chain's CDR3 is CASSQDENSGRARDEQFF. In DNA, the CDR3 is TGTGCCAGCAGCCAAGATGAGAATAGCGGGAGGGCCAGGGATGAGCAGTTCTTC.

This clone was observed a single time. This chain links TRBV9 with TRBJ2-3, with 7 bases lining up with TRBD2. V lost 1 base to trimming and J lost 2 bases; unmatched junction nucleotides: 10. Germline-derived CDR1 and CDR2 are SGDLS and YYNGEE. This CDR3 has 17 amino acids. The CDR3 region is CASSVSEGRGNTDTQYF. CDR3 sequence (DNA): TGTGCCAGCAGCGTAAGCGAAGGGAGGGGTAACACAGATACGCAGTATTTT.

The chain carries TRBV7-2 and TRBJ2-5; 7 positions agree with TRBD2. V dropped 5 bases and J dropped 5; count of bases not matched to a gene: 14. The germline V gene has CDR1 SGHTA and CDR2 FQGNSA. The CDR3 has 16 amino acids. The CDR3 loop is CASSRRAGVRVETQYF. DNA of the CDR3: TGTGCCAGCAGCCGGAGGGCGGGAGTCAGGGTGGAGACCCAGTACTTC.

The chain carries TRBV27 and TRBJ2-7, with 10 bases that match TRBD2. Trimming cost V 5 bases and J 0 bases; bases outside gene matches: 4. The CDR3 consists of 15 residues. Germline V gives CDR1 MNHEY, CDR2 SMNVEV (reference sequence). CDR3 DNA sequence: TGTGCCAGCAGTCCGGGACTAGCGCTCTCCTACGAGCAGTACTTC. The encoded protein is CASSPGLALSYEQYF.

CDR3 DNA: TGTGCCAGCCGATTACTAGCGGGAGGGTACGAGCAGTACTTC. Amino acids: CASRLLAGGYEQYF. This rearrangement joins TRBV6-4 to TRBJ2-7, with TRBD2 matching 13 bases. The CDR3 has 14 residues. Germline V gives CDR1 MRHNA, CDR2 SNTAGT. V gave up 8 bases and J gave up 4 bases; unmatched junction bases: 5.

CDR3 sequence reads: CASSYRRQGWNTEAFF. Written as DNA, the CDR3 is TGTGCCAGCAGTTACCGAAGACAGGGGTGGAACACTGAAGCTTTCTTT. The genes are TRBV6-5 and TRBJ1-1; 8 nucleotides match TRBD1. The V segment lost 2 bases and the J segment 1 base; nucleotides outside the gene matches: 6. CDR3 size: 16 residues. Germline assignment: CDR1 MNHEY and CDR2 SVGAGI.

The chain combines TRBV28 with TRBJ2-5, with D hard to call. Trimming left V 3 bases short and J 5 bases short, with 13 bases between. Germline V gene sequence: CDR1 MDHEN, CDR2 SYDVKM. The CDR3 extends over 14 amino acids. DNA for the CDR3: TGTGCCAGCAGTTTCTCGCAGGATGGGGAGACCCAGTACTTC. Translated, it gives CASSFSQDGETQYF. The full variable domain, in which reference TRBV28 and TRBJ2-5 provide the parts outside the CDR3, is DVKVTQSSRYLVKRTGEKVFLECVQDMDHENMFWYRQDPGLGLRLIYFSYDVKMKEKGDIPEGYSVSREKKERFSLILESASTNQTSMYLCASSFSQDGETQYFGPGTRLLVL.

The rearrangement links TRBV27 to TRBJ2-3; no definite D call. From germline, CDR1 is MNHEY and CDR2 SMNVEV (reference sequence). Trimming removed 6 bases from V and 1 base from J, with 8 bases in between. This CDR3 contains 13 residues. This chain's CDR3 is CASSMQGTDTQYF. The CDR3 DNA reads TGTGCCAGCAGCATGCAGGGCACAGATACGCAGTATTTT.

Only a few counts were recorded for this clone. The rearrangement uses TRBV30 and TRBJ2-1; 8 nucleotides match TRBD2. Germline trimming cut 4 bases from V and 3 bases from J; bases unmatched to any gene: 8. CDR1 and CDR2 (germline): GTSNPN, SVGIG (reference sequence). The CDR3 totals 15 residues. CDR3 amino acids: CAWTLSLAGYNEQFF. In DNA, the CDR3 is TGTGCCTGGACCCTCAGTCTAGCGGGCTACAATGAGCAGTTCTTC.